These T cell receptor beta chains were read from a single sample in a study of blood T cell repertoires in COVID-19. Assay used: immunoSEQ multiplex PCR; TCRdb lists only in-frame clones, some missing. The table records around 380,000 clones, about 80% of them present only once. The specimen sequenced was peripheral blood. These receptors all come from a human donor with acute or convalescent COVID-19. The donor label of this sample is uncertain. CDR3s include the opening cysteine and the closing phenylalanine or tryptophan. A D gene is named only where the DNA matches it firmly.

TRBJ1-5 TRBV2 TRBD1 CASKGGRLSNQPQHF
TRBJ1-6 TRBV10-2 NA CASSVSNNSPLHF
TRBJ2-3 TRBV11-2 NA CASSTRRGQDTQYF
TRBJ1-1 TRBV30 NA CAWRTGPNTEAFF
TRBJ2-7 TRBV18 TRBD1 CASSPSTGNMYEQYF
TRBJ1-2 TRBV19 NA CASSTGTTYGYTF
TRBJ2-1 TRBV9 TRBD2 CASSARTSGHEQFF
TRBJ2-2 TRBV19 TRBD1 CASSIAGTGNTGELFF
TRBJ1-1 TRBV7-8 NA CASSLGLQGTEAFF
TRBJ2-7 TRBV6-5 NA CASTTSRGPSYEQYF
TRBJ2-1 TRBV11-2 TRBD2 CASSYTSGSNLNEQFF
TRBJ2-7 TRBV20-1 TRBD1 CSASAPGQGIYEQYF
TRBJ1-1 TRBV18 NA CASSQYGGTEAFF
TRBJ1-5 TRBV19 TRBD1 CASSIDRGSNQPQHF
TRBJ2-5 TRBV18 TRBD1 CASSPRTGTHQETQYF
TRBJ1-2 TRBV10-3 TRBD1 CAIRGQGEGANYGYTF
TRBJ2-7 TRBV2 NA CASSEEEASPYEQYF
TRBJ2-1 TRBV7-2 TRBD2 CASSLAGTSGSLGEQFF
TRBJ2-3 TRBV5-5 TRBD1 CASSLALDRVTDTQYF
TRBJ1-2 TRBV2 NA CASGRDSDYGYTF
TRBJ1-1 TRBV29-1 NA CSVATGGTEAFF
TRBJ2-1 TRBV2 NA CASSGNRVGRNEQFF
TRBJ2-6 TRBV3-1/TRBV3-2 NA CASSQASRGHSGANVLTF
TRBJ1-2 TRBV19 NA CASSMRHRENYGYTF
TRBJ1-3 TRBV12-5 NA CASGLQTGNTIYF
TRBJ1-1 TRBV6-5 NA CASTPPQGGSEAFF
TRBJ2-7 TRBV6-5 NA CASSSSRGYEQYF
TRBJ1-1 TRBV29-1 NA CSVRSAARGDLSFF
TRBJ1-5 TRBV4-1 NA CASSQVDMGFSNQPQHF
TRBJ2-1 TRBV6-1 TRBD2 CASSELAGGSYNEQFF
TRBJ1-1 TRBV10-3 TRBD1 CAIRETGGMGAEAFF
TRBJ1-1 TRBV2 NA CASGLRTEAFF
TRBJ2-7 TRBV2 TRBD2 CASSGGRAVEQYF
TRBJ1-1 TRBV6-5 NA CASRSTGNTEAFF
TRBJ2-2 TRBV4-1 NA CASSKGMTRGPTGELFF
TRBJ1-2 TRBV27 TRBD1 CASRPTGRNGYTF
TRBJ2-7 TRBV4-1 TRBD2 CASSQGQLAGAYEQYF
TRBJ2-7 TRBV7-2 TRBD2 CASSYQAGGPRNEQYF
TRBJ2-1 TRBV7-9 TRBD2 CASSPLGLAGGEQFF
TRBJ1-4 TRBV5-1 TRBD1 CASSFQGVNEKLFF
TRBJ1-4 TRBV7-9 NA CASSLSQGVSEKLFF
TRBJ1-5 TRBV30 NA CAWGTLPGNQPQHF